Listed below are T cell receptor beta chains from one sample, sequenced in a study of technical replicates of blood from four donors. Generated by immunoSEQ multiplex PCR, the TCRdb table keeps only in-frame clones and is missing some. This repertoire shows about 100,000 clones, approximately 94% found once; its top ten account for approximately 0.22%. Input material: T cells isolated from PBMCs. Source of these receptors: a human donor in good health. CDR3s include the opening cysteine and the closing phenylalanine or tryptophan. A D gene is named only where the DNA matches it firmly. Clone size, where shown, is once, few, many, or a class for clones that have expanded.

D gene: TRBD1
J gene: TRBJ1-1
V gene: TRBV10-3
clone size: once
CDR3 protein: CAISEGQGTNTEAFF
CDR3 DNA: TGTGCCATCAGTGAAGGACAGGGGACGAACACTGAAGCTTTCTTT

D gene: -
J gene: TRBJ2-5
V gene: TRBV27
clone size: -
CDR3 protein: CASSSRGVAETQYF
CDR3 DNA: TGTGCCAGCAGTTCCAGGGGGGTGGCGGAGACCCAGTACTTC

D gene: TRBD1
J gene: TRBJ2-5
V gene: TRBV5-1
clone size: -
CDR3 protein: CASSLGTAVQETQYF
CDR3 DNA: TGCGCCAGCAGCTTAGGGACAGCAGTCCAAGAGACCCAGTACTTC

D gene: TRBD2
J gene: TRBJ2-2
V gene: TRBV19
clone size: -
CDR3 protein: CASSIIGLAGANTGELFF
CDR3 DNA: TGTGCCAGTAGTATAATTGGACTAGCGGGGGCGAACACCGGGGAGCTGTTTTTT

D gene: -
J gene: TRBJ1-5
V gene: TRBV6-1
clone size: -
CDR3 protein: CASSEAVNQPQHF
CDR3 DNA: TGTGCCAGCAGTGAAGCCGTAAATCAGCCCCAGCATTTT

D gene: -
J gene: TRBJ2-1
V gene: TRBV4-1
clone size: -
CDR3 protein: CASSQETNNEQFF
CDR3 DNA: TGCGCCAGCAGCCAAGAGACTAACAATGAGCAGTTCTTC

D gene: TRBD1
J gene: TRBJ1-5
V gene: TRBV10-3
clone size: -
CDR3 protein: CAISESELQGGGNQPQHF
CDR3 DNA: TGTGCCATCAGTGAGTCAGAGTTACAGGGGGGTGGCAATCAGCCCCAGCATTTT

D gene: TRBD1
J gene: TRBJ1-6
V gene: TRBV5-1
clone size: -
CDR3 protein: CASKTGTDSPLHF
CDR3 DNA: TGCGCCAGCAAGACAGGGACCGATTCACCCCTCCACTTT

D gene: TRBD1
J gene: TRBJ1-6
V gene: TRBV7-8
clone size: -
CDR3 protein: CASSLRDRALSGGALHF
CDR3 DNA: TGTGCCAGCAGTCTCCGGGACAGGGCCCTCTCTGGTGGAGCCCTCCACTTT

D gene: -
J gene: TRBJ2-1
V gene: TRBV5-1
clone size: -
CDR3 protein: CASSLVDSSYNEQFF
CDR3 DNA: TGCGCCAGCAGCTTAGTAGATAGCTCCTACAATGAGCAGTTCTTC

D gene: TRBD1
J gene: TRBJ1-2
V gene: TRBV7-9
clone size: -
CDR3 protein: CASSSGQVYGYTF
CDR3 DNA: TGTGCCAGCAGCTCTGGACAGGTCTATGGCTACACCTTC

D gene: TRBD1
J gene: TRBJ1-2
V gene: TRBV28
clone size: -
CDR3 protein: CASKGNPGGGYTF
CDR3 DNA: TGTGCCAGCAAAGGCAACCCAGGGGGTGGCTACACCTTC

D gene: TRBD2
J gene: TRBJ2-5
V gene: TRBV13
clone size: -
CDR3 protein: CASSLAGAGETQYF
CDR3 DNA: TGTGCCAGCAGCCTAGCGGGAGCGGGAGAGACCCAGTACTTC

D gene: TRBD1
J gene: TRBJ2-3
V gene: TRBV28
clone size: -
CDR3 protein: CATRQGSTDTQYF
CDR3 DNA: TGTGCCACCCGACAGGGGAGCACAGATACGCAGTATTTT

D gene: TRBD1
J gene: TRBJ2-2
V gene: TRBV19
clone size: -
CDR3 protein: CASRDRGNTGELFF
CDR3 DNA: TGTGCCAGCCGAGACAGGGGAAACACCGGGGAGCTGTTTTTT

D gene: -
J gene: TRBJ1-1
V gene: TRBV25-1
clone size: -
CDR3 protein: CASSGKGAFF
CDR3 DNA: TGTGCCAGCAGTGGCAAGGGGGCTTTCTTT

D gene: -
J gene: TRBJ2-7
V gene: TRBV19
clone size: -
CDR3 protein: CASSITGKGYEQYF
CDR3 DNA: TGTGCCAGTAGTATTACAGGGAAAGGGTACGAGCAGTACTTC

D gene: -
J gene: TRBJ2-7
V gene: TRBV6-1
clone size: -
CDR3 protein: CASSDRGYEQYF
CDR3 DNA: TGTGCCAGCAGTGACAGGGGCTACGAGCAGTACTTC

D gene: TRBD1
J gene: TRBJ1-5
V gene: TRBV2
clone size: -
CDR3 protein: CASSGTGGNQPQHF
CDR3 DNA: TGTGCCAGCAGTGGGACAGGGGGCAATCAGCCCCAGCATTTT

D gene: -
J gene: TRBJ2-5
V gene: TRBV4-2
clone size: -
CDR3 protein: CASSQELAEETQYF
CDR3 DNA: TGTGCCAGCAGCCAAGAATTAGCAGAAGAGACCCAGTACTTC

D gene: TRBD2
J gene: TRBJ2-7
V gene: TRBV13
clone size: -
CDR3 protein: CASSTAGTRGNEQYF
CDR3 DNA: TGTGCCAGCAGCACAGCCGGGACTAGAGGAAACGAGCAGTACTTC

D gene: -
J gene: TRBJ2-5
V gene: TRBV15
clone size: -
CDR3 protein: CATSRLSWETQYF
CDR3 DNA: TGTGCCACCAGCAGACTATCGTGGGAGACCCAGTACTTC

D gene: -
J gene: TRBJ2-7
V gene: TRBV4-1
clone size: -
CDR3 protein: CASSLPQGEQYF
CDR3 DNA: TGCGCCAGCAGCCTGCCCCAGGGGGAGCAGTACTTC

D gene: TRBD1
J gene: TRBJ2-3
V gene: TRBV7-8
clone size: -
CDR3 protein: CASSLSGTGATDTQYF
CDR3 DNA: TGTGCCAGCAGCTTAAGTGGGACAGGGGCTACAGATACGCAGTATTTT

D gene: TRBD1
J gene: TRBJ1-4
V gene: TRBV5-4
clone size: -
CDR3 protein: CASSSGQGNEKLFF
CDR3 DNA: TGTGCCAGCAGCTCGGGACAGGGGAATGAAAAACTGTTTTTT

D gene: TRBD1
J gene: TRBJ1-6
V gene: TRBV6-1
clone size: -
CDR3 protein: CASSELDRGGSPLHF
CDR3 DNA: TGTGCCAGCAGTGAATTAGACAGGGGGGGTTCACCCCTCCACTTT

D gene: -
J gene: TRBJ2-2
V gene: TRBV29-1
clone size: -
CDR3 protein: CSVWHTHTGELFF
CDR3 DNA: TGCAGCGTTTGGCATACACACACCGGGGAGCTGTTTTTT

D gene: -
J gene: TRBJ1-2
V gene: TRBV6-1
clone size: once
CDR3 protein: CASSDDGHLNYGYTF
CDR3 DNA: TGTGCCAGCAGTGATGATGGACATCTTAACTATGGCTACACCTTC